The source of this TCR beta chain is a study of cytomegalovirus exposure and HLA in healthy donors. Study information: There were fewer than 130 million unique TCR beta sequences, drawn from approximately 190 million T cells, in an earlier analysis. Caucasian-associated ancestry cluster membership applied to about 77% of around 400 genotyped donors.

General study results and limits: Productive status was seen about 87% or about 30% of the time for most TCR beta V segments in an earlier analysis. When the data were analyzed later, several of the most significant clusters appeared to be linked to common viral pathogens.

PCR involved 60 Vbeta and 13 Jbeta primers. The method was immunoSEQ multiplex PCR; TCRdb's version includes in-frame clones alone and lacks a portion of them. This sample has roughly 250,000 clones, with approximately 84% found just once. To note about this clone: Its target is unknown.

The sequence was collected from a woman aged 40-49 years in good health and CMV-seropositive. The sample comprised PBMCs.

CDR3 residues: CASSLVEVEKLFF. In DNA form, the CDR3 reads TGTGCCAGCAGCTTAGTCGAGGTTGAAAAACTGTTTTTT. The gene calls are TRBV7-9 and TRBJ1-4; no clear D. Per the germline V gene, CDR1 is SEHNR and CDR2 is FQNEAQ (reference sequence). V was clipped by 1 base and J by 7 bases, with 7 bases between them. The CDR3 consists of 13 residues.